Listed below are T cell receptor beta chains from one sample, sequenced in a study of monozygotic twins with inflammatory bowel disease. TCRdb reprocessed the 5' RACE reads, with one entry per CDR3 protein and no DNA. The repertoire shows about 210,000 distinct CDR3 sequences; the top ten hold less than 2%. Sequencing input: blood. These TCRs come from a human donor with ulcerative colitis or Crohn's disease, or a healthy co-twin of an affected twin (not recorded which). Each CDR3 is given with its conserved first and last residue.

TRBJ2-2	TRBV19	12	CASKTNTGELFF
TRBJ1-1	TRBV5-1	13	CASSHARDTEAFF
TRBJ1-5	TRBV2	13	CASTYVLGMPQHF
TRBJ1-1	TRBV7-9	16	CASSGPLTGVNTEAFF
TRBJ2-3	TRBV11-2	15	CASSSSRGSTDTQYF
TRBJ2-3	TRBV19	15	CASSMGAGVTDTQYF
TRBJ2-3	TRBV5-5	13	CASSLVSPDTQYF
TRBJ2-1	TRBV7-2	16	CASSLAAAGWSNEQFF
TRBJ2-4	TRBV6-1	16	CASSQGGPPTKNIQYF
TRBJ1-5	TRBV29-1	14	CSVRWASGNQPQHF
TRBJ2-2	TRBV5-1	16	CASSLSGGGKTGELFF
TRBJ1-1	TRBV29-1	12	CSVSTGVTEAFF
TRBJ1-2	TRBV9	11	CASSSREGYTF
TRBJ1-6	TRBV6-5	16	CASSYRERANNSPLHF
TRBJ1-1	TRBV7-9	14	CASSPSGQSVEAFF
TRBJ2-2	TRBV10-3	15	CAISEFGGNTGELFF
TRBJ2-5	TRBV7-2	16	CASSLSGTSASETQYF
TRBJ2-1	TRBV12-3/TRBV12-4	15	CASSITSGGYNEQFF
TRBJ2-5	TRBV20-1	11	CSASTQETQYF
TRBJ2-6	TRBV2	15	CASILSVSGANVLTF
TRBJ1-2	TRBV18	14	CASSPRDSFYGYTF
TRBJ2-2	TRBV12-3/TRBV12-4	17	CASSLATGTSFTGELFF
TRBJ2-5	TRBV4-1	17	CASSQAVGTAAQETQYF
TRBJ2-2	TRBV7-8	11	CASSLTGGLFF
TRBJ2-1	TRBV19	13	CASTLGSYNEQFF
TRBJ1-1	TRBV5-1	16	CASSFRGSGTNTEAFF
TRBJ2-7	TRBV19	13	CASRGLASHEQYF
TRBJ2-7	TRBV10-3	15	CAIRIQGPSNYEQYF
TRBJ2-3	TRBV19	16	CASSIDHSGGLDTQYF
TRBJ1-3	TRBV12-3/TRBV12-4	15	CASSSDRGPGNTIYF
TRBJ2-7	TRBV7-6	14	CASSLGEETYEQYF
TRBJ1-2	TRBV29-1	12	CSVEQGYYGYTF
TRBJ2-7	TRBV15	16	CATSRDLQTPPYEQYF
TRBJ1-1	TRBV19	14	CASSTLRAGTEAFF
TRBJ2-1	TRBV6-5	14	CASSYPSRRNEQFF
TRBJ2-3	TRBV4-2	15	CASSQDSQSTDTQYF
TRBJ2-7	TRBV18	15	CASSPSAQGVHEQYF
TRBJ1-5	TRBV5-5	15	CASSTEGQSNQPQHF
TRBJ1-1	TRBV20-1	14	CSATRGFPNTEAFF
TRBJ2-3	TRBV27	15	CASSLDGGRTDTQYF
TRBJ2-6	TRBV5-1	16	CASSSQVDSGANVLTF
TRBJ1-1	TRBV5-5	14	CASSWTGGNTEAFF
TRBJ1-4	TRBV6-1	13	CASQWLTNEKLFF
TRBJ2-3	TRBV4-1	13	CASSQDMGPNQYF
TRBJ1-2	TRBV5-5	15	CASRLDTGNFYGYTF
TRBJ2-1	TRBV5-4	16	CASSQGGPSSYNEQFF